The 17 T cell receptor beta chains in this list originate from one sample, sequenced in a study of beta chain features in type 1 diabetes. The study reverse transcribed the entire isolated RNA, so it sequenced expressed TCRB transcripts. Assay: immunoSEQ multiplex PCR; the TCRdb copy retains only in-frame clones and omits some. This sample has hundreds of thousands of clones, with roughly 16% found just once. Input material: naive CD4+ T cells from blood. The receptors come from a woman younger than 30 in good health.

This clone has just a few counts. This chain connects TRBV29-1 to TRBJ1-1; the match to TRBD1 covers 12 bases. Losses at the gene ends were 5 bases for V and 6 bases for J; bases not matched to a gene: 13. In germline, CDR1 is SQVTM, CDR2 ANQGSEA. The CDR3 consists of 16 residues. CDR3 protein: CSVSPGQGALVAEAFF. DNA for the CDR3: TGCAGCGTTAGTCCGGGACAGGGGGCTCTAGTCGCTGAAGCTTTCTTT. Full variable domain (missing parts from reference TRBV29-1 and TRBJ1-1): SAVISQKPSRDICQRGTSLTIQCQVDSQVTMMFWYRQQPGQSLTLIATANQGSEATYESGFVIDKFPISRPNLTFSTLTVSNMSPEDSSIYLCSVSPGQGALVAEAFFGQGTRLTVV.

This clone was observed a few times. V gene TRBV29-1 combines with J gene TRBJ1-1; no definite D call. The germline gives CDR1 SQVTM, CDR2 ANQGSEA. Trimming cost V 7 bases and J 1 base, with 13 bases left between them. This CDR3 contains 13 residues. CDR3 nucleotide sequence: TGCAGCGGGCGGTGGTCAGAGAACACTGAAGCTTTCTTT. Translated, it gives CSGRWSENTEAFF.

The J gene is TRBJ2-1, the V gene TRBV28; 7 bases align to TRBD2. From germline, CDR1 is MDHEN and CDR2 SYDVKM. This CDR3 is built from 15 residues. J was trimmed by 8 bases and V by 9 bases; bases with no gene match: 16. DNA for the CDR3: TGTGCCAGTACCGAAGGCGGGAGAATACGAGATGAGCAGTTCTTC. Translation gives CASTEGGRIRDEQFF.

This clone has just a few counts. The V call is TRBV6-5, the J call TRBJ2-5; D gene uncertain. The V and J ends lost 1 base and 1 base respectively, with 10 bases between them. CDR1 and CDR2 (germline): MNHEY, SVGAGI. The CDR3 is made up of 15 amino acids. Written as DNA, the CDR3 is TGTGCCAGCAGTTACTTGCCGGACCCCCAAGAGACCCAGTACTTC. It codes for CASSYLPDPQETQYF.

In this sample, this clone turned up once. The J gene is TRBJ1-5, the V gene TRBV27; weak D call: TRBD1 (6 bases). Germline CDR1 reads MNHEY; CDR2 reads SMNVEV (reference sequence). The CDR3 has 13 amino acids. Trimming pared 6 bases from V and 6 bases from J, leaving 12 bases between. In nucleotides, the CDR3 is TGTGCCAGCAGAGGACAGCGGGGTCAGCCCCAGCATTTT. Translating it yields CASRGQRGQPQHF.

The chain carries TRBV15 and TRBJ2-1; 7 bases match TRBD2. The CDR3 extends over 22 amino acids. The junction had 25 bases not matched to a gene; V was cut back by 2 bases and J by 3 bases. From germline, CDR1 is LNHNV and CDR2 YYDKDF (reference sequence). CDR3 amino acids: CATSRPLGLGTTSESLYNEQFF. CDR3 nucleotide sequence: TGTGCCACCAGCAGACCGTTAGGACTCGGGACTACCTCCGAGTCCCTCTACAATGAGCAGTTCTTC.

The V call is TRBV28, the J call TRBJ2-7; 9 nucleotides line up with TRBD1. The J segment lost 3 bases and the V segment lost 5 bases, leaving 8 bases of the junction unmatched. The germline CDR1 and CDR2 sequences are MDHEN and SYDVKM. This CDR3 has 15 amino acids. CDR3 loop: CASSQGTGGGYEQYF. CDR3 DNA sequence: TGTGCCAGCAGTCAGGGAACAGGGGGCGGCTACGAGCAGTACTTC. The full variable domain, rest sourced from reference TRBV28 and TRBJ2-7, is DVKVTQSSRYLVKRTGEKVFLECVQDMDHENMFWYRQDPGLGLRLIYFSYDVKMKEKGDIPEGYSVSREKKERFSLILESASTNQTSMYLCASSQGTGGGYEQYFGPGTRLTVT.

The chain is built from TRBV7-2 and TRBJ2-7; 10 bases agree with TRBD1. V gave up 3 bases and J gave up 3 bases; unmatched junction bases: 2. CDR3 size: 14 residues. Germline V gene lookup returns CDR1 SGHTA and CDR2 FQGNSA. The chain's CDR3 is CASSLTGGHYEQYF. CDR3 DNA: TGTGCCAGCAGCTTGACAGGGGGCCACTACGAGCAGTACTTC.

J is TRBJ2-3 and V is TRBV4-2; no firm D call. Trimming took off 3 bases at V and 3 bases at J, with 13 bases between the two ends. The CDR3 consists of 15 residues. CDR1 and CDR2 from the germline V gene are LGHNA and YNFKEQ. CDR3 in DNA: TGTGCCAGCAGCCAGACGGTCACGAGGACAGATACGCAGTATTTT. This gives the protein CASSQTVTRTDTQYF.

The rearrangement joins TRBV5-5 to TRBJ2-5; D unclear. Germline V CDR1 and CDR2: SGHKS, YYEKEE (reference sequence). This CDR3 is 15 amino acids long. V was cut by 4 bases and J by 2 bases, with 15 bases left in between. CDR3 DNA: TGTGCCAGCAGCCCCCCCGGCTCGGGTCAAGAGACCCAGTACTTC. It codes for CASSPPGSGQETQYF.

This clone appeared a few times. V gene TRBV21-1 combines with J gene TRBJ1-2. TRBV21-1 represents a pseudogene. The CDR3 has 12 residues. The CDR3 sequence is CARSVLGYGYTF. The CDR3 DNA reads as TGTGCCAGATCGGTTTTAGGCTATGGCTACACCTTC.

V and J are TRBV19 and TRBJ1-5, with a weak D call TRBD1 (6 bases). This CDR3 has 15 amino acids. Trimming pared 4 bases from V and 6 bases from J, leaving 16 bases between. The germline V gene encodes CDR1 LNHDA and CDR2 SQIVND (reference sequence). This CDR3 is CASSTQGPRVQPQHF. CDR3 coding DNA: TGTGCCAGTAGTACACAGGGTCCCCGGGTTCAGCCCCAGCATTTT.

This clone was detected a few times. This chain uses TRBV11-2 with TRBJ2-7; a possible D gene is TRBD2 (5 bases). The germline gives CDR1 SGHAT, CDR2 FQNNGV. Between the trimmed V and J ends, which lost 5 bases and 2 bases, there was a span of 13 bases. The CDR3 is 14 residues long. The CDR3 is CASSTTRRPYEQYF. CDR3 sequence (DNA): TGTGCCAGCAGCACTACCAGGAGGCCCTACGAGCAGTACTTC.

This clone was seen a few times. This rearrangement joins TRBV7-6 to TRBJ2-5; TRBD2 matches at 10 bases. J lost 3 bases, V lost 3 bases, and 4 bases had no gene match. The CDR3 consists of 15 residues. CDR1 SGHVS and CDR2 FNYEAQ come from the germline V gene. DNA of the CDR3: TGTGCCAGCAGCTTTGCCAGCGGGAGGGAAGAGACCCAGTACTTC. Translated: CASSFASGREETQYF.

This clone showed up just a few times. The V call is TRBV28, the J call TRBJ2-5; 7 positions match TRBD1. The V segment lost 4 bases and the J segment 7 bases; nucleotides outside the gene matches: 9. Germline V lookup: CDR1 MDHEN, CDR2 SYDVKM. The CDR3 has 14 amino acids. CDR3 nucleotides: TGTGCCAGCAGTTCACCCGACAGGGCGGGGACCCAGTACTTC. Translating it yields CASSSPDRAGTQYF.

This clone was seen only a few times. The chain uses TRBV5-4 and TRBJ1-1; D is undetermined. From germline, CDR1 is SGHNT and CDR2 YYREEE (reference sequence). V was clipped by 4 bases and J by 4 bases, with 17 bases between them. The CDR3 is 15 amino acids. The CDR3 protein is CASSMPGDVGTEAFF. CDR3 sequence (DNA): TGTGCCAGCAGCATGCCCGGCGATGTCGGCACTGAAGCTTTCTTT. Looking up the rest from reference TRBV5-4 and TRBJ1-1 gives the full variable domain: ETGVTQSPTHLIKTRGQQVTLRCSSQSGHNTVSWYQQALGQGPQFIFQYYREEENGRGNFPPRFSGLQFPNYSSELNVNALELDDSALYLCASSMPGDVGTEAFFGQGTRLTVV.

The chain joins TRBV18 to TRBJ1-3, with D possibly TRBD1 on 5 matching bases. Trimming pared 3 bases from V and 5 bases from J, leaving 14 bases between. The CDR3 consists of 15 residues. CDR1 and CDR2 (germline): KGHSH, LQKENI. CDR3 coding DNA: TGTGCCAGCTCACCTTTGACAGCCCAGAGAAACACCATATATTTT. Amino acid sequence: CASSPLTAQRNTIYF. The full variable domain, with the rest looked up from reference TRBV18 and TRBJ1-3, is NAGVMQNPRHLVRRRGQEARLRCSPMKGHSHVYWYRQLPEEGLKFMVYLQKENIIDESGMPKERFSAEFPKEGPSILRIQQVVRGDSAAYFCASSPLTAQRNTIYFGEGSWLTVV.